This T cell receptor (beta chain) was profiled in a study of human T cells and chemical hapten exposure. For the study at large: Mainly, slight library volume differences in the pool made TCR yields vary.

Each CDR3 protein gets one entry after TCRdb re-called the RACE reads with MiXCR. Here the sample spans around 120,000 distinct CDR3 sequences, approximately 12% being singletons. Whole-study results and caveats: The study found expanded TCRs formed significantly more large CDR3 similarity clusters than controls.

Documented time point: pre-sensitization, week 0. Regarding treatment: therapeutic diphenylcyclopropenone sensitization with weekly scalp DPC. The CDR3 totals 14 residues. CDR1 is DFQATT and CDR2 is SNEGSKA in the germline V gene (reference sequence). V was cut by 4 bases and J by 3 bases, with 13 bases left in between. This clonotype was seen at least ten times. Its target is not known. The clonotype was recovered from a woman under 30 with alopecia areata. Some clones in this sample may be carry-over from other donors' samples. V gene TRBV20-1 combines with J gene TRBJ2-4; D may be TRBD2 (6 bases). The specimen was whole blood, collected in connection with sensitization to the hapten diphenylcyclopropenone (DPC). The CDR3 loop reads CSAKGGRGKNIQYF. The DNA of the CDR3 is TGCAGTGCTAAAGGAGGGAGAGGCAAAAACATTCAGTACTTC.